This T cell receptor (beta chain) was profiled in a study of cytomegalovirus exposure and HLA in healthy donors. Study-wide context: A preliminary data release comprised 91 million or so unique TCRs obtained from HLA-typed donors. Whole-study results and caveats: In most subjects, TCR beta sequences reportedly gave accurate predictions of HLA-A and HLA-B alleles.

PCR was performed using 60 Vbeta and 13 Jbeta primers. This table comes from immunoSEQ multiplex PCR, and its TCRdb copy is limited to in-frame clones, with some not included. The table records over 75,000 clones, roughly 83% of them present only once. The CDR3 loop spans 14 amino acids. V shed 4 bases, J shed 4 bases, and the junction held 6 bases outside the gene matches. CDR1 SGHRS and CDR2 YFSETQ come from the germline V gene. This clone was seen a handful of times. Its antigen remains unknown. The clonotype comes from a male donor in good health and CMV-seropositive. The sample taken for sequencing was PBMCs. The V call is TRBV5-1, the J call TRBJ2-5; the match to TRBD1 covers 8 bases. CDR3 in DNA: TGCGCCAGCAGCCCCTGGACAGGGCGAGAGACCCAGTACTTC. It translates to CASSPWTGRETQYF. The variable domain in full, with the rest retrieved from reference TRBV5-1 and TRBJ2-5, is KAGVTQTPRYLIKTRGQQVTLSCSPISGHRSVSWYQQTPGQGLQFLFEYFSETQRNKGNFPGRFSGRQFSNSRSEMNVSTLELGDSALYLCASSPWTGRETQYFGPGTRLLVL.